Described below is a single T cell receptor beta chain sequence and its context. TCRbeta libraries were built with three rounds of nested PCR, modified from ARM-PCR. One entry per CDR3 protein, called by TCRdb with MiXCR from the multiplex PCR reads. The sample shows 200,000 to 250,000 distinct CDR3 sequences, about two thirds of them seen only once. This entry comes from a study of tumor and adjacent non-tumor tissue in lung cancer. RNA was extracted from bulk tissue without any cell sorting. Trimming cost V 5 bases and J 7 bases, with 15 bases left between them. Germline CDR1 is SGHNT and CDR2 is YENEEA. This CDR3 is built from 14 residues.

The chain employs TRBV11-3 and TRBJ2-1; D possibly uses TRBD1 or TRBD2 (5 bases each). The material sequenced was lung tumor tissue. The sequence derives from a man in his sixties with non-small cell lung cancer. The CDR3 is CASSGAREHNEQFF. The CDR3 coding sequence is TGTGCCAGCAGCGGGGCAAGGGAGCATAATGAGCAGTTCTTC.